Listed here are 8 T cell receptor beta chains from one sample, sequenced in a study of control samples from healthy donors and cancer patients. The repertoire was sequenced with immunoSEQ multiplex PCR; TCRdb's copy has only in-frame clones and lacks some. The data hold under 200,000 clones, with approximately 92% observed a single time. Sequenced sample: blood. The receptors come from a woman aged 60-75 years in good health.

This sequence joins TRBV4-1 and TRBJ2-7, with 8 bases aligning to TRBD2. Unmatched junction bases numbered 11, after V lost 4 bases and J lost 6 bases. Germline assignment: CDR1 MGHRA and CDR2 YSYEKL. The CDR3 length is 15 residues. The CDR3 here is CASSLGRGGPVEQYF. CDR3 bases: TGCGCCAGCAGCCTCGGGCGCGGGGGGCCGGTCGAGCAGTACTTC.

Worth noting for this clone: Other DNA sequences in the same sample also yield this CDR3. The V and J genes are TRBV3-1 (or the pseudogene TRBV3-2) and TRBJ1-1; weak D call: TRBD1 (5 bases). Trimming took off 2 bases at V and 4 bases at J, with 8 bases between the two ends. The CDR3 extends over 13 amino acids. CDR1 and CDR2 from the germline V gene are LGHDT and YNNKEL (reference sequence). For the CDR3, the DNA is TGTGCCAGCAGCCAAACGGGGCGCACTGAAGCTTTCTTT. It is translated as CASSQTGRTEAFF.

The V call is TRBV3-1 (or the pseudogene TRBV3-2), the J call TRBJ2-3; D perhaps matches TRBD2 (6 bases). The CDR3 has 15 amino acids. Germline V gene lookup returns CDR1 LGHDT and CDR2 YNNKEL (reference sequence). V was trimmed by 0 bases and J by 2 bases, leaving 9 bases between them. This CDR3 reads CASSQEADYTDTQYF. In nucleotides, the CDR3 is TGTGCCAGCAGCCAAGAGGCGGACTACACAGATACGCAGTATTTT.

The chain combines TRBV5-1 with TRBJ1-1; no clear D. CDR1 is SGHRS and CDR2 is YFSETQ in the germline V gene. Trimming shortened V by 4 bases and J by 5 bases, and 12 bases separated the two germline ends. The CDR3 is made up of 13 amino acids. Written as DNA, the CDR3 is TGCGCCAGCAGCACTGCCCCGAAGACTGAAGCTTTCTTT. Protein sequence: CASSTAPKTEAFF.

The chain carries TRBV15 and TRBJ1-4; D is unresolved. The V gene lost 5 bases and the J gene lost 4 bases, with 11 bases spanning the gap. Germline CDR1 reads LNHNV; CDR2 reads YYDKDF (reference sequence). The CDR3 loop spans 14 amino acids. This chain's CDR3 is CATSLDIYNEKLFF. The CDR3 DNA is TGTGCCACCAGCCTTGACATCTATAATGAAAAACTGTTTTTT.

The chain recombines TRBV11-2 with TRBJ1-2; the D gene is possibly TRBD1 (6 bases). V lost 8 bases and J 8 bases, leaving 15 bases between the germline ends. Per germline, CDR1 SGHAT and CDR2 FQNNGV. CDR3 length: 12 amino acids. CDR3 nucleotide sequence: TGTGCCAGCTCAGAGGGGGGTGGGGGCTACACCTTC. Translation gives CASSEGGGGYTF.

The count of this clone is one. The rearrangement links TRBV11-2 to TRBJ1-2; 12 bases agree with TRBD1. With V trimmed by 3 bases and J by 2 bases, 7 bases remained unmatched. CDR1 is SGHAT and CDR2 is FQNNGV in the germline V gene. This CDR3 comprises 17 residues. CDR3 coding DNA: TGTGCCAGCAGCTTGACCGGGACAGGGGGCTCGAACTATGGCTACACCTTC. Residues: CASSLTGTGGSNYGYTF.

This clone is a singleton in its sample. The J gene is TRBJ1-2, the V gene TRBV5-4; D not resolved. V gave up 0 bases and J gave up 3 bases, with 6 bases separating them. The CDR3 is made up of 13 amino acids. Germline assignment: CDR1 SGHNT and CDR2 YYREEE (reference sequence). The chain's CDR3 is CASSLDGYYGYTF. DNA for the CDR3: TGTGCCAGCAGCTTGGACGGATACTATGGCTACACCTTC.